This T cell receptor (beta chain) was found in a study of human T cells and chemical hapten exposure. Per the original methods: A per-sample median of about 96,000 TCRs was observed, with a range of about 23,224 to 690,600. Each CDR3 protein gets one entry after TCRdb re-called the RACE reads with MiXCR. These V and J calls derive from TCRdb rather than the authors' analysis. The repertoire holds fewer than 85,000 distinct CDR3 sequences, with around 9.3% as singletons. There are 15 residues in the CDR3. The germline V gene has CDR1 LNHNV and CDR2 YYDKDF (reference sequence). Regarding this clonotype: One end of the junction varies from germline; a read error may be responsible.

Described time point: healthy volunteer bleed at 6 weeks. Unfractionated whole blood was the source from which total RNA was extracted. The sample comprised whole blood. The rearrangement links TRBV15 to TRBJ1-4; a weak D match, TRBD1 (6 bases). The receptor was derived from a female donor in good health. Some clones in this sample may be carry-over from other donors' samples. The CDR3 sequence is CATSRDGRGNGKLFF. The CDR3 bases are TGTGCCACCAGCAGAGATGGGAGGGGGAATGGAAAACTGTTTTTT.